Following are 19 T cell receptor beta chains from one sample sequenced in a study of blood T cells in healthy people across ages. Together with a sample-barcoded 5' primer, a J-beta primer mix was included in a second PCR lasting 7 to 11 cycles. TCRdb called the 5' RACE reads again in MiXCR, with one record for every CDR3 protein. The repertoire holds fewer than 2 million distinct CDR3 sequences, with roughly two fifths as singletons. The specimen was blood. These receptors came from a human donor in good health.

This clonotype was observed a handful of times. The chain has TRBV5-1 and TRBJ1-4; TRBD1 aligns across 9 bases. The ends lost 3 bases at V and 11 bases at J; junction bases unmatched: 11. This CDR3 contains 15 residues. The germline V gene encodes CDR1 SGHRS and CDR2 YFSETQ. CDR3 nucleotides: TGCGCCAGCAGCTGGACCGGGACAGGGACGGAGAAACTGTTTTTT. The encoded protein is CASSWTGTGTEKLFF.

The sample holds a few counts of this clonotype. V and J are TRBV10-3 and TRBJ1-2; 8 bases agree with TRBD1. The trim removed 6 bases at V and 8 bases at J, leaving 5 bases unmatched. This CDR3 contains 12 residues. CDR1 and CDR2 from the germline V gene are ENHRY and SYGVKD. CDR3 region: CAISPGGWGYTF. The CDR3 DNA sequence: TGTGCCATCAGCCCAGGGGGCTGGGGCTACACCTTC.

This clonotype was observed a few times. The V and J genes are TRBV5-5 and TRBJ1-2; TRBD1 matches at 10 bases. Germline CDR1 is SGHKS and CDR2 is YYEKEE (reference sequence). Trimming removed 5 bases from V and 8 bases from J; junction bases left unmatched: 9. This CDR3 contains 14 residues. The CDR3 DNA follows: TGTGCCAGCAGTCCGGGACAGGGGAATCGGGGCTACACCTTC. This encodes CASSPGQGNRGYTF.

This clonotype was found a few times. V and J are TRBV28 and TRBJ2-3; 7 nucleotides match TRBD1. The V gene end was trimmed by 6 bases and the J gene end by 2 bases; junction bases not matched to a gene: 8. The CDR3 spans 15 residues. Germline V lookup: CDR1 MDHEN, CDR2 SYDVKM. The CDR3 spells CASSLGTAYTDTQYF. The CDR3 DNA follows: TGTGCCAGCAGCTTAGGGACAGCGTACACAGATACGCAGTATTTT.

The V gene is TRBV10-3, the J gene TRBJ2-7; no clear D. This CDR3 has 13 residues. Germline CDR1 reads ENHRY; CDR2 reads SYGVKD. Trimming took 6 bases from V and 4 from J, leaving 13 bases between them. The CDR3 region is CAISPTSEYEQYF. The CDR3 region has the DNA TGTGCCATCAGCCCGACATCAGAATACGAGCAGTACTTC.

The chain recombines TRBV20-1 with TRBJ2-1; D unresolved. In germline, CDR1 is DFQATT, CDR2 SNEGSKA (reference sequence). CDR3 size: 16 residues. The germline V and J ends were trimmed by 1 base and 13 bases, with 26 bases remaining between them. The CDR3 region is CSARAPPLEPNTDQFF. In nucleotides, the CDR3 is TGCAGTGCTAGAGCCCCTCCACTTGAACCGAACACTGATCAGTTCTTC.

V gene TRBV5-6 combines with J gene TRBJ2-2; TRBD2 is a possible D gene (6 bases). This CDR3 spans 16 amino acids. Germline V gene sequence: CDR1 SGHDT, CDR2 YYEEEE. Between the trimmed V and J ends, which lost 3 bases and 7 bases, there was a span of 19 bases. This CDR3 reads CASSSPGRRQHGELFF. DNA of the CDR3: TGTGCCAGCAGCTCTCCGGGGAGGAGGCAACACGGGGAGCTGTTTTTT.

This clonotype was counted a few times. The chain is built from TRBV4-1 and TRBJ2-7; no definite D call. The CDR3 sequence is 14 residues long. V was trimmed by 0 bases and J by 2 bases, leaving 8 bases between them. CDR1 is MGHRA, CDR2 YSYEKL, per germline. CDR3: CASSQDIETYEQYF. Written as DNA, the CDR3 is TGCGCCAGCAGCCAAGATATAGAGACCTACGAGCAGTACTTC.

J is TRBJ1-2 and V is TRBV3-1; 7 nucleotides align to TRBD1. V trimming: 4 bases; J trimming: 7 bases; junction bases outside the gene matches: 9. CDR1 and CDR2 from the germline V gene are LGHDT and YNNKEL (reference sequence). The CDR3 has 14 amino acids. The CDR3 loop is CASSPEDREGGYTF. DNA for the CDR3: TGTGCCAGCAGCCCAGAAGACAGGGAAGGTGGCTACACCTTC.

This clonotype was seen a few times. The chain links TRBV28 to TRBJ1-2; no reliable D call. Germline lookup yields CDR1 MDHEN and CDR2 SYDVKM. The CDR3 has 12 residues. With 2 bases removed from V and 10 bases from J, the gap between germline ends came to 11 bases. CDR3 region: CASSLRLQTYTF. The CDR3 nucleotides are TGTGCCAGCAGTTTACGGTTACAGACCTACACCTTC.

The chain joins TRBV9 to TRBJ2-3; D remains ambiguous. The V end lost 4 bases, the J end lost 3 bases, and 12 bases lay between the germline ends. This CDR3 comprises 14 residues. The germline gives CDR1 SGDLS, CDR2 YYNGEE. CDR3 in amino acids: CASSPQVRTDTQYF. Here the CDR3 DNA reads TGTGCCAGCAGCCCCCAAGTCCGAACAGATACGCAGTATTTT.

Comment on this clonotype: A read error may account for a junction end that differs from germline. The chain has TRBV4-3 and TRBJ2-7; D gene unclear. CDR1 LGHNA and CDR2 YSLEER come from the germline V gene. The CDR3 spans 13 residues. CDR3: CASSQEGSYGQYF. The CDR3 DNA reads as TGCGCCAGCAGCCAAGAAGGCAGCTACGGGCAGTACTTC.

This clonotype occurred a few times. This chain links TRBV29-1 with TRBJ2-7, with 8 bases matching TRBD2. The CDR3 sequence is 15 residues long. Germline CDR1 is SQVTM and CDR2 is ANQGSEA. Germline trimming cut 0 bases from V and 1 base from J; bases unmatched to any gene: 5. The CDR3 sequence is CSVEDLGGVSYEQYF. The DNA for the CDR3 is TGCAGCGTTGAAGATCTCGGGGGGGTGTCCTACGAGCAGTACTTC.

The table lists this clonotype with a few counts. The chain recombines TRBV4-3 with TRBJ2-3; 12 nucleotides line up with TRBD2. CDR1 and CDR2 from the germline V gene are LGHNA and YSLEER. The V gene end was trimmed by 4 bases and the J gene end by 6 bases; junction bases not matched to a gene: 2. CDR3 length equals 14 residues. The DNA of the CDR3 is TGCGCCAGCAGCCGGACTAGCGGGGCCGATACGCAGTATTTT. It encodes CASSRTSGADTQYF.

This chain uses TRBV29-1 with TRBJ2-1; 9 bases fit TRBD1. The V gene end was trimmed by 0 bases and the J gene end by 1 base; junction bases not matched to a gene: 10. The CDR3 is made up of 18 amino acids. The germline V gene has CDR1 SQVTM and CDR2 ANQGSEA. Written as DNA, the CDR3 is TGCAGCGTTGAAGATTTTGGCGGGACAGGGAATTCCTACAATGAGCAGTTCTTC. Its protein product is CSVEDFGGTGNSYNEQFF.

Only a few counts were recorded for this clonotype. The chain employs TRBV3-1 and TRBJ2-1, with 10 bases matching TRBD1. Germline assignment: CDR1 LGHDT and CDR2 YNNKEL (reference sequence). The CDR3 is 15 amino acids. With 2 bases clipped from V and 6 bases from J, the junction kept 4 bases outside the gene matches. CDR3 nucleotides: TGTGCCAGCAGCCAATCCTGGGACAGGGGCAATGAGCAGTTCTTC. Encoded protein: CASSQSWDRGNEQFF.

The chain carries TRBV7-2 and TRBJ2-3; D unclear. V gave up 2 bases and J gave up 0 bases, with 15 bases separating them. Germline V CDR1 and CDR2: SGHTA, FQGNSA. The CDR3 is 17 amino acids. The CDR3 loop is CASSLLGRPSSTDTQYF. CDR3 DNA sequence: TGTGCCAGCAGCTTACTTGGCAGGCCATCTAGCACAGATACGCAGTATTTT.

This clonotype was observed a few times. The chain carries TRBV20-1 and TRBJ2-5; TRBD2 aligns across 10 bases. The CDR3 is 17 amino acids. CDR1 and CDR2 (germline): DFQATT, SNEGSKA (reference sequence). Trimming took 0 bases from V and 11 from J; bases not matched to a gene: 18. The CDR3 DNA follows: TGCAGTGCTAGAGATCTTTGGCCTAGCGGGGGCGGGGGTGAGCAGTACTTC. It codes for CSARDLWPSGGGGEQYF.

J is TRBJ1-2 and V is TRBV7-2, with D perhaps TRBD1 (6 bases). Germline V CDR1 and CDR2: SGHTA, FQGNSA. The CDR3 is made up of 14 amino acids. V lost 5 bases and J lost 8, with 18 bases in between. This CDR3 reads CASSIGPEGGGYTF. CDR3 in DNA: TGTGCCAGCAGCATAGGACCTGAGGGGGGAGGCTACACCTTC.